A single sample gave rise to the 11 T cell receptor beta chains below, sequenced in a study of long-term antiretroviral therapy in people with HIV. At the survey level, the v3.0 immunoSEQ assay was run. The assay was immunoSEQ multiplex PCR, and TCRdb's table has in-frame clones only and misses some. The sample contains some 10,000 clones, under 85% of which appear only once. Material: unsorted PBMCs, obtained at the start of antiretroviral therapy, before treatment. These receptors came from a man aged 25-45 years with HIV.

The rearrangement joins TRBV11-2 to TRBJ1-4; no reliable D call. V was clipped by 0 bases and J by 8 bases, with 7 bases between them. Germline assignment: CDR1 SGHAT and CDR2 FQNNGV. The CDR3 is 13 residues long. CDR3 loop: CASSLDLSEKLFF. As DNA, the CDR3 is TGTGCCAGCAGCTTAGATCTGTCCGAAAAACTGTTTTTT.

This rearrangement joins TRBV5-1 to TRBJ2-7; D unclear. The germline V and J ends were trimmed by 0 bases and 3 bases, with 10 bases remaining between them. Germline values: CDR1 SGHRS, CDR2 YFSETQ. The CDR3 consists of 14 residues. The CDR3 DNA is TGCGCCAGCAGCTTGGAAGTCCTTGGCTACGAGCAGTACTTC. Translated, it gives CASSLEVLGYEQYF.

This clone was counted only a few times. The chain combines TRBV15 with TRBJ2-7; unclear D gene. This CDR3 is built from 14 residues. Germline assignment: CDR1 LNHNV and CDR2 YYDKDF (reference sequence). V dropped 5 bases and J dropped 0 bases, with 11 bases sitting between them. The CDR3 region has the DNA TGTGCCACCAGCGCTACCCAGACCTCCTACGAGCAGTACTTC. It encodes CATSATQTSYEQYF.

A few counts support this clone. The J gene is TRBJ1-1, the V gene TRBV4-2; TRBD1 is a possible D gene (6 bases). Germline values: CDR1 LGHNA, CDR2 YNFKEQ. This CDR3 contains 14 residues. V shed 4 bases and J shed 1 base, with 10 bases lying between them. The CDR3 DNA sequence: TGTGCCAGCAGCCTCGGGGGGCGGAACACTGAAGCTTTCTTT. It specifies CASSLGGRNTEAFF.

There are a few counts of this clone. The CDR3 protein is CASSLDRETGAHGPLHF. As DNA, the CDR3 is TGTGCCAGCAGCTTGGACCGCGAGACAGGGGCCCATGGGCCCCTCCACTTT. V and J are TRBV5-6 and TRBJ1-6; 8 bases line up with TRBD1. With 0 bases clipped from V and 13 bases from J, the junction kept 15 bases outside the gene matches. CDR3 length: 17 residues. Looked up from germline, CDR1 is SGHDT and CDR2 is YYEEEE. The complete variable domain, with remaining parts taken from reference TRBV5-6 and TRBJ1-6, reads DAGVTQSPTHLIKTRGQQVTLRCSPKSGHDTVSWYQQALGQGPQFIFQYYEEEERQRGNFPDRFSGHQFPNYSSELNVNALLLGDSALYLCASSLDRETGAHGPLHFGNGTRLTVT.

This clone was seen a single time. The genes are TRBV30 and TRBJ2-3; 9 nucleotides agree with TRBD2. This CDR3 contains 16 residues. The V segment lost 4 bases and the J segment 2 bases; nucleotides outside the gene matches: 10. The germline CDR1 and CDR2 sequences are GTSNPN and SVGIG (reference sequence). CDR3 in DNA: TGTGCCTGGAAGGGGGGAGGCGGGAGGGCCACAGATACGCAGTATTTT. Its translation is CAWKGGGGRATDTQYF.

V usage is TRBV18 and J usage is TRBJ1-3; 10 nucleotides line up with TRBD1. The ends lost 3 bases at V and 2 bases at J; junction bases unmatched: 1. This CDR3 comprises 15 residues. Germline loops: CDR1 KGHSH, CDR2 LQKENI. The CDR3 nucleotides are TGTGCCAGCTCACCCGGACAGGGGGCTGGAAACACCATATATTTT. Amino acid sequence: CASSPGQGAGNTIYF.

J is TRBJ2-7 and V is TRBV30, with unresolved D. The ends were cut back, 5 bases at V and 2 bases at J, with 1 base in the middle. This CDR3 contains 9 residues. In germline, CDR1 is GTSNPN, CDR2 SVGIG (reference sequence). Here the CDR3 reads CAWPYEQYF. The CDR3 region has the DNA TGTGCCTGGCCCTACGAGCAGTACTTC. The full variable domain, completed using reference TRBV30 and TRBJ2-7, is SQTIHQWPATLVQPVGSPLSLECTVEGTSNPNLYWYRQAAGRGLQLLFYSVGIGQISSEVPQNLSASRPQDRQFILSSKKLLLSDSGFYLCAWPYEQYFGPGTRLTVT.

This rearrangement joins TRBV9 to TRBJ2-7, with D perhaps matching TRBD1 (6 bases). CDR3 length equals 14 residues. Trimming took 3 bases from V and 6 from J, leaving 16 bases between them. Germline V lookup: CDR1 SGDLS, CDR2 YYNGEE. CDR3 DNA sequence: TGTGCCAGCAGCGGAGACACAGGGCCCGGCGAGCAGTACTTC. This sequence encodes CASSGDTGPGEQYF.

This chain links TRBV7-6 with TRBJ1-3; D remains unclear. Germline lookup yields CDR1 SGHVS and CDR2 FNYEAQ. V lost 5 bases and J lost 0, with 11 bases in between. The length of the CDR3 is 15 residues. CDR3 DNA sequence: TGTGCCAGCAGCGCCAACGGAGCCTCTGGAAACACCATATATTTT. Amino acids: CASSANGASGNTIYF.

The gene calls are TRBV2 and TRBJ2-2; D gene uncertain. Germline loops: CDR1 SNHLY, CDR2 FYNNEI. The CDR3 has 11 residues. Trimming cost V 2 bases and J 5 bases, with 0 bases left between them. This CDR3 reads CASSETGELFF. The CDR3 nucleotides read TGTGCCAGCAGTGAAACCGGGGAGCTGTTTTTT.